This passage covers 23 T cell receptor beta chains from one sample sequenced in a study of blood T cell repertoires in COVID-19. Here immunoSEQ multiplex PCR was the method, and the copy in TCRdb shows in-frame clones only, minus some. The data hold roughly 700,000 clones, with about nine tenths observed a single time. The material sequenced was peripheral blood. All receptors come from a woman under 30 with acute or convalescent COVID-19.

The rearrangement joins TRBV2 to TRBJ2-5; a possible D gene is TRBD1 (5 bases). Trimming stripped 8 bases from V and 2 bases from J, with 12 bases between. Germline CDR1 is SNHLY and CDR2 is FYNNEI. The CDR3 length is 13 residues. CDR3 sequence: CASRTSPQETQYF. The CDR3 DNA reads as TGTGCCAGCCGGACATCTCCTCAAGAGACCCAGTACTTC.

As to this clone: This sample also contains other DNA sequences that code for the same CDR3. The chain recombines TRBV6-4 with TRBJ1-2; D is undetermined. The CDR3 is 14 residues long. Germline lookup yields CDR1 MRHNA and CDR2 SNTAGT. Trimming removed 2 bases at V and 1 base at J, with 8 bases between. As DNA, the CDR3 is TGTGCCAGCAGTGACGGAACAGTTAACTATGGCTACACCTTC. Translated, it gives CASSDGTVNYGYTF.

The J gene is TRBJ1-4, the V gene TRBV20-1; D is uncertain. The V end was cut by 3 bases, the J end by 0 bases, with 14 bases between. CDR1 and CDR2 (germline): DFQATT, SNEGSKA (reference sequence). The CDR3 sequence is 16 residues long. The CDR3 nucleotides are TGCAGTGCTAGTTCAACCAGACTAGCAACTAATGAAAAACTGTTTTTT. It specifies CSASSTRLATNEKLFF.

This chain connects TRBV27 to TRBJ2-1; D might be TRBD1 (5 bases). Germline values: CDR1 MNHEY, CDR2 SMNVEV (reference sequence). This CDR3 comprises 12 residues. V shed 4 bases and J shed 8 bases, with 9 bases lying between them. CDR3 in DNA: TGTGCCAGCAGTTCAGGGTTGGATGAGCAGTTCTTC. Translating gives CASSSGLDEQFF.

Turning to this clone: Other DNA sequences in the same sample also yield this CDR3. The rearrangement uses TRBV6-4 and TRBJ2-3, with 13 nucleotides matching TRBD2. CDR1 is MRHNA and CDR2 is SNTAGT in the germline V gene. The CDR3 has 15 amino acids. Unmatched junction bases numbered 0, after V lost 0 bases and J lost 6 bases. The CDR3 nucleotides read TGTGCCAGCAGTGACTCGACTAGCGGGGGGGATACGCAGTATTTT. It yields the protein CASSDSTSGGDTQYF.

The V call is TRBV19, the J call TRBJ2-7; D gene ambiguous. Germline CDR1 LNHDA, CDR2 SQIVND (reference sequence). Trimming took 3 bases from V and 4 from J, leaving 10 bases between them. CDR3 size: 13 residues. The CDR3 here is CASSISSVYEQYF. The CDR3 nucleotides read TGTGCCAGTAGTATCTCCAGTGTTTACGAGCAGTACTTC.

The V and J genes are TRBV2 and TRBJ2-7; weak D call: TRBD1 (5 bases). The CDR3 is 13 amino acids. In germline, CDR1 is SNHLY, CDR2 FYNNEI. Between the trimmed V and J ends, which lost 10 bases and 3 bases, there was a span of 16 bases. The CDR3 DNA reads TGTGCCATCAAAAGGACATTGAGCTACGAGCAGTACTTC. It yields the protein CAIKRTLSYEQYF.

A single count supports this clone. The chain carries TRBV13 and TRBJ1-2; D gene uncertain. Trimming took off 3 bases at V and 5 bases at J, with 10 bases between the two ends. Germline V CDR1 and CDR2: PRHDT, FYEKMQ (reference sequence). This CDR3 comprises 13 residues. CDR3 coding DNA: TGTGCCAGCAGCTTGGGCCTCGATTATGGCTACACCTTC. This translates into CASSLGLDYGYTF.

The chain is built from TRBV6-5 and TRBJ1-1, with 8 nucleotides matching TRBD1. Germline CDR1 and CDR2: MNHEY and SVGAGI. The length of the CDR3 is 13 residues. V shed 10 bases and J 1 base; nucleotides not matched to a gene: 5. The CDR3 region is CATTTGGNTEAFF. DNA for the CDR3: TGTGCCACCACCACAGGGGGGAACACTGAAGCTTTCTTT.

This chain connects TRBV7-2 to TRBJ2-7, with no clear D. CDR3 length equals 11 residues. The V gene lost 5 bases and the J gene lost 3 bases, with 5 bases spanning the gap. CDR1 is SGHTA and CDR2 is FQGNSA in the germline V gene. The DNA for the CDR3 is TGTGCCAGCAGCCTAAACTACGAGCAGTACTTC. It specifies CASSLNYEQYF.

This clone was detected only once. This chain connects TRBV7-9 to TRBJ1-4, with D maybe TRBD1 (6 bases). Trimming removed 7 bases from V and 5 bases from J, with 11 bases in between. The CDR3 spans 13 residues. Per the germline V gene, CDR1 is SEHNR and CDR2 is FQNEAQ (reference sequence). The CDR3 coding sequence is TGTGCCAGCACCCAGGGGATGAATGAAAAACTGTTTTTT. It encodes CASTQGMNEKLFF. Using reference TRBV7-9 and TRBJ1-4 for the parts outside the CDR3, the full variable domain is DTGVSQNPRHKITKRGQNVTFRCDPISEHNRLYWYRQTLGQGPEFLTYFQNEAQLEKSRLLSDRFSAERPKGSFSTLEIQRTEQGDSAMYLCASTQGMNEKLFFGSGTQLSVL.

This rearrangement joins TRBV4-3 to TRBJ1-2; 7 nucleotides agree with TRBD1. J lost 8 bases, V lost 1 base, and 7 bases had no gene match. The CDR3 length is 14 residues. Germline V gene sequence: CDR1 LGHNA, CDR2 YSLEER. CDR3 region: CASSQGDRAGGYTF. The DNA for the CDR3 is TGCGCCAGCAGCCAAGGCGACAGGGCTGGGGGCTACACCTTC.

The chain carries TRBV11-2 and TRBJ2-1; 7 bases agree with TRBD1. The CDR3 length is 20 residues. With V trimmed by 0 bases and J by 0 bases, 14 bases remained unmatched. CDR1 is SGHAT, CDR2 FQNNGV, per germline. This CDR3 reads CASSLDRPGRTGSSYNEQFF. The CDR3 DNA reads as TGTGCCAGCAGCTTAGATCGTCCCGGGCGGACAGGTAGCTCCTACAATGAGCAGTTCTTC.

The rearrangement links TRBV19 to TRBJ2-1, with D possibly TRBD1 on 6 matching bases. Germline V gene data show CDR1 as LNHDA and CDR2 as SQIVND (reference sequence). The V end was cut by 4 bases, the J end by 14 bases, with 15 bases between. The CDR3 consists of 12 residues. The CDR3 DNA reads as TGTGCCAGTAGTAGTCAGGGGTCCTCGGAGTTCTTC. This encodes CASSSQGSSEFF.

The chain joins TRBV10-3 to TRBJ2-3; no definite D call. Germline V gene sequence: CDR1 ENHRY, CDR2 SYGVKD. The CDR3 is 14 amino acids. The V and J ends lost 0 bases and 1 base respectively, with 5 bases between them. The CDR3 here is CAISESKRTDTQYF. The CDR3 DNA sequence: TGTGCCATCAGTGAGTCAAAGCGCACAGATACGCAGTATTTT.

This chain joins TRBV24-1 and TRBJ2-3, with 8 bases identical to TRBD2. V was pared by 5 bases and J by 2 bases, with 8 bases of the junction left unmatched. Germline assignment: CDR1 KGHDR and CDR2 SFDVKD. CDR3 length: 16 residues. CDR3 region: CATSVPRGANTDTQYF. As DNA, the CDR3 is TGTGCCACCAGTGTCCCGCGGGGGGCCAACACAGATACGCAGTATTTT.

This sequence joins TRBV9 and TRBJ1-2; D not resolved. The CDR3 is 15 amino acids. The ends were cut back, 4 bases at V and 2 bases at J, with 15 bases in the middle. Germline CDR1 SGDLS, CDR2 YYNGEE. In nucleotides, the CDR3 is TGTGCCAGCAGCCCTCTAATTGTCCCGAACTATGGCTACACCTTC. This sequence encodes CASSPLIVPNYGYTF.

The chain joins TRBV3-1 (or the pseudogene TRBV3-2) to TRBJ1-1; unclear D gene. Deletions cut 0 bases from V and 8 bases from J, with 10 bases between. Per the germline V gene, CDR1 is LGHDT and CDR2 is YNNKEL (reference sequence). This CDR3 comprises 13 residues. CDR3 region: CASSQDRGGEAFF. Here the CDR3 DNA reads TGTGCCAGCAGCCAAGATCGAGGAGGGGAAGCTTTCTTT.

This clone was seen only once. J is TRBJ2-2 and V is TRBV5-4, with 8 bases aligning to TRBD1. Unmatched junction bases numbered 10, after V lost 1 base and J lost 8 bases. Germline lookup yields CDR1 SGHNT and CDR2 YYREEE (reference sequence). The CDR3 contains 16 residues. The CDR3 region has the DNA TGTGCCAGCAGCTTGTGGCAGGGGGCTTTTACGGGGGAGCTGTTTTTT. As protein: CASSLWQGAFTGELFF.

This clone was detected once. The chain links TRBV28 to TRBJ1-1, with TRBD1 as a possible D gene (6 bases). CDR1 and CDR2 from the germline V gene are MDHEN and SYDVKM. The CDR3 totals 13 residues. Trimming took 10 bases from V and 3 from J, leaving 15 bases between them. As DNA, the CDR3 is TGTGCCATCAAACAGGGTGGTCACACTGAAGCTTTCTTT. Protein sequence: CAIKQGGHTEAFF.

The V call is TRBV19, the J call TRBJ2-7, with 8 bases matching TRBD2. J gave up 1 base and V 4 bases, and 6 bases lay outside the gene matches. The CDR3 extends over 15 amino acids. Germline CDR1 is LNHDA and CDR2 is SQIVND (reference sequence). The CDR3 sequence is CASSTAGTSSYEQYF. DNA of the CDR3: TGTGCCAGTAGTACCGCAGGGACTAGTTCCTACGAGCAGTACTTC.

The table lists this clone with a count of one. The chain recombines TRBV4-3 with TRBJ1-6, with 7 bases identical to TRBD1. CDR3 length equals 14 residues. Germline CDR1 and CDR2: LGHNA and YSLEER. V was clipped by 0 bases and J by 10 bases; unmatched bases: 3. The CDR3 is CASSQDPGGSPLHF. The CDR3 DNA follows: TGCGCCAGCAGCCAAGATCCAGGGGGGTCACCCCTCCACTTT.

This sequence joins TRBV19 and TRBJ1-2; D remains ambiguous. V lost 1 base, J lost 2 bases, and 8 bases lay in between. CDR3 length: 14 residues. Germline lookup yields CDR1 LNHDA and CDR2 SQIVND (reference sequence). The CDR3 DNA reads TGTGCCAGTAGTATAGGTAACAGCAACTATGGCTACACCTTC. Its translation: CASSIGNSNYGYTF.